This TCR beta chain was identified during a study of molecular identifiers for immune sequencing clone quantification (dated by TCRdb to the late 2010s). Turning to the overall study: In a replicate experiment, RNA from about 21,000 or 97,000 naive CD8 T cells was split into five aliquots, four of which were sequenced. This methods study used CD8 T cells to benchmark TCR RNA copy counting and molecular-identifier clustering-based TCR repertoire sequencing (MIDCIRS). The research as a whole found: The naive libraries included spiked-in Jurkat TCR RNA (roughly 9 copies' worth), and this RNA is not part of the donor repertoire. Modeling gave about 3.2 recovered TCR RNA copies per cell versus approximately 11 by digital PCR, implying 25% to 30% capture efficiency. Without barcode sub-clustering, chimeric consensus sequences inflated TCR diversity; chimeras reached as high as 47%. Even against a background of 750,000 to 1,000,000 naive CD8 T cells, spiked-in Jurkat TCR RNA amounting to a single cell's worth was reported to be detectable. Identical TCR molecules sharing a barcode could cause highly expanded clone sizes to be underestimated. In CMV-specific effector cells, over 98% of molecules were held by clones above 20 RNA copies, whereas under 1% of molecules were held by such clones in naive cells.

There are 16 amino acids in the CDR3, from cysteine to phenylalanine inclusive. The kept DNA is CDR3 alone, 48 bases in frame from the first base. Libraries of naive CD8 T cells were generated from roughly 20,000 to 1,000,000 sorted cells, with 10%, 30% or 50% of the purified RNA used. Naive CD8 T cells, defined as CD8+CD4-CCR7+CD45RA+, were FACS-sorted into RLT Plus buffer on a BD FACSAria II. To test detection sensitivity, Jurkat RNA equivalent to about eleven TCR copies was spiked into samples of roughly 18,000-1,100,000 naive CD8 T cells. CD8 T cells were enriched with RosetteSep CD8+ T Cell Enrichment Cocktail and Ficoll-Paque, followed by ACK red cell lysis. This clonotype showed up many times. Its antigen remains undetermined. Base qualities are not recorded, but no much larger clone differs from it by a single base. The library came from PCR. Instrument used: Illumina HiSeq 4000. Bulk TCR libraries were made following a previously described method, with the TCR primers given in Table S5. The Qiagen AllPrep DNA/RNA kit was used to purify total RNA. Reads from multiple sequencing runs of the same library were pooled before analysis. For the original study's pipeline: Reads were retained only if an exact TCR constant sequence was present, and the retained reads were trimmed to 150 nt and grouped according to their 12-nt molecular barcodes. Reads within each barcode group were sub-clustered using a 15% Levenshtein threshold, and quality-weighted consensus sequences were constructed for each RNA molecule. Non-functional sequences were filtered out, along with any lower-count sequence sitting one edit away from another sequence. Based on a fit of two negative binomial distributions, barcode sub-clusters having less than 20% of the maximum read count were discarded. Using fastp trimming at Q25 and MiXCR clonotype assembly, TCRdb reanalyzed the public sequencing data and kept in-frame beta chains. Every distinct CDR3 protein forms one entry, paired with its most common genes and DNA. Clone size and V and J calls follow TCRdb, not the original study. This sample gives about 40,000 distinct CDR3 sequences in total; roughly 19% of them show up just once. The ten largest clones add up to roughly 1% of the sample.

The sample taken for sequencing was naive CD8+ T cells from blood, with Jurkat cell RNA spiked in. The meaning of the sample's cell subset or site label: FACS-sorted CD8+CD4-CCR7+CD45RA+ naive T cells. The rearranged segments are TRBV3-2 and TRBJ2-2; the table's TRBD1 call for D was not verified on the DNA. TRBV3-2 is marked as a pseudogene. This sequence was found in a human donor in good health. Some libraries in this study had Jurkat cell RNA spiked in. Here the CDR3 is given as CASSQHRVGRSGELFF. The nucleotides read TGTGCCAGCAGCCAGCACAGGGTTGGTCGGTCCGGGGAGCTGTTTTTT.